This TCR beta chain is from a study of T-cell reconstitution after alpha-beta-depleted transplantation in children. For TCRbeta, the library was prepared with unique molecular identifiers. TCRdb itself ran the PCR reads through MiXCR, one entry per CDR3 protein. The sample contains almost 400,000 distinct CDR3 sequences, around 20% of which appear only once. The CDR3 length is 13 residues. V shed 6 bases and J shed 0 bases, with 9 bases lying between them. Source: PBMCs from the stem cell graft donor, taken from the stem cell graft. The source of this sequence is a human donor who donated a stem cell graft to a child with acute myeloid leukemia. The rearrangement joins TRBV12-3 or TRBV12-4 to TRBJ2-7; perhaps D is TRBD1 or TRBD2 (6 bases each). CDR3 protein: CASSRGLSYEQYF. The DNA of the CDR3 is TGTGCCAGCAGCAGGGGACTCTCCTACGAGCAGTACTTC.